The rows below give T cell receptor beta chains drawn from one sample of a study of CD8 T cells in ankylosing spondylitis. One entry per CDR3 protein, called by TCRdb with MiXCR from the 5' RACE reads. The data show 250,000 or so distinct CDR3 sequences, about 10% seen once. The sample was blood, either unsorted or a sorted T cell fraction (not recorded which). Receptors originate from a male donor with ankylosing spondylitis or in good health (not recorded which). Each CDR3 is given with its conserved first and last residue. The order of the fields is V gene, J gene, clone size, D gene, CDR3 DNA, CDR3 protein. The D gene is left open where the match is weak. Size tells how often a clone was seen (once, few, many) or the class of an expanded clone, and some rows leave it out.

TRBV30	TRBJ1-1	.	.	TGTGCCTGGAGTTACAGGGCGAGAAACACTGAAGCTTTCTTT	CAWSYRARNTEAFF
TRBV5-1	TRBJ1-1	many	.	TGCGCCAGCAGCTTGGGAGGGGCCCTCGGAGGGGGTGAAGCTTTCTTT	CASSLGGALGGGEAFF
TRBV10-1	TRBJ1-5	.	.	TGCGCCAGCATGCGGGGCGCGGATCAGCCCCAGCATTTT	CASMRGADQPQHF
TRBV29-1	TRBJ2-4	many	.	TGCAGCGTTGAGCATCAGAGGGGCATTCAGTACTTC	CSVEHQRGIQYF
TRBV4-1	TRBJ2-5	many	.	TGCGCCAGCAGCCAAGAAAGAGGGCTCGAGACCCAGTACTTC	CASSQERGLETQYF
TRBV30	TRBJ1-2	.	TRBD1	TGTGCCTGGAGTGGACAGGGGTATTTTTACGGCTACACCTTC	CAWSGQGYFYGYTF
TRBV27	TRBJ2-2	.	.	TGTGCCAGCAGTTCCACAGGGCCCCTTTTAGGGGAGCTGTTTTTT	CASSSTGPLLGELFF
TRBV7-2	TRBJ2-2	many	TRBD1	TGTGCCAGCAGCTCCCAGGGGGCGAGGACCGGGGAGCTGTTTTTT	CASSSQGARTGELFF
TRBV20-1	TRBJ2-1	many	.	TGCAGTGCATTAAAGGCTAAGGGGGTTAGCTCCTACAATGAGCAGTTCTTC	CSALKAKGVSSYNEQFF
TRBV15	TRBJ2-1	many	.	TGTGCCACCAGCAGAGTCATTGGGGAACTAGGTTACAATGAGCAGTTCTTC	CATSRVIGELGYNEQFF
TRBV11-3	TRBJ1-6	few	.	TGTGCCAGCAGCTTACGGGGGCTCCGGACACCCCTCCACTTT	CASSLRGLRTPLHF
TRBV3-1	TRBJ1-1	many	TRBD1	TGTGCCAGCAGCCGCCGGGACAGCATGAACACTGAAGCTTTCTTT	CASSRRDSMNTEAFF
TRBV12-5	TRBJ1-1	once	.	TGTGCTAGTGGTTTGGCGACAGGCTTAGAGGACACTGAAGCTTTCTTT	CASGLATGLEDTEAFF
TRBV6-1	TRBJ2-2	many	TRBD2	TGTGCCAGCAGTCCGGCCAGCGGGAGTGCGAACACCGGGGAGCTGTTTTTT	CASSPASGSANTGELFF
TRBV12-3/TRBV12-4	TRBJ2-1	many	.	TGTGCCAGCATTCCAAGGGCCGGCACGGGCAATGAGCAGTTCTTC	CASIPRAGTGNEQFF
TRBV30	TRBJ2-1	.	.	TGTGCCTGGAGCCCCCCGGGCAGGGTTAGGTACAATGAGCAGTTCTTC	CAWSPPGRVRYNEQFF
TRBV6-1	TRBJ2-2	many	TRBD1	TGTGCCAGCAGCGTGGACAGGGGGCGGACCGGGGAGCTGTTTTTT	CASSVDRGRTGELFF
TRBV29-1	TRBJ1-2	.	TRBD1	TGCAGCGTAGGCCCCGGACAGGGGGCTTATAGCTACACCTTC	CSVGPGQGAYSYTF
TRBV10-3	TRBJ2-3	many	TRBD2	TGTGCCATCAGCAGCACTAGCGGGGACACAGATACGCAGTATTTT	CAISSTSGDTDTQYF
TRBV6-1	TRBJ1-1	.	.	TGTGCCAGCAGGGCCCCACGTTACACTGAAGCTTTCTTT	CASRAPRYTEAFF
TRBV20-1	TRBJ1-2	many	.	TGCAGTGCTAGAGTTAGCGGGAACTATGGCTACACCTTC	CSARVSGNYGYTF
TRBV20-1	TRBJ2-7	many	.	TGCAGTGCTGCCACGCGGAGGGCCTTAATGGACGAGCAGTACTTC	CSAATRRALMDEQYF
TRBV6-1	TRBJ2-1	many	.	TGTGCCAGCGCCCCAGGAGGGATTTCCCACAATGAGCAGTTCTTC	CASAPGGISHNEQFF
TRBV7-9	TRBJ1-6	.	.	TGTGCCAGCAGAGAGAGGGGCAGGGCTAATTCACCCCTCCACTTT	CASRERGRANSPLHF
TRBV5-1	TRBJ2-2	many	TRBD2	TGCGCCAGCAGCTCCCGGACTAGCGGAACCACTGCGAACACCGGGGAGCTGTTTTTT	CASSSRTSGTTANTGELFF
TRBV4-2	TRBJ2-5	many	TRBD2	TGTGCCAGCAGCCAAAAACCCGGACTAGCGGGGGGTGAGACCCAGTACTTC	CASSQKPGLAGGETQYF
TRBV7-9	TRBJ2-7	.	TRBD2	TGTGCCAGCAGCGGGACTAGCGCCAACTCCTACGAGCAGTACTTC	CASSGTSANSYEQYF
TRBV6-1	TRBJ2-2	many	.	TGTGCCAGCAGCTTGAAGAACACCGGGGAGCTGTTTTTT	CASSLKNTGELFF
TRBV12-3/TRBV12-4	TRBJ2-2	many	.	TGTGCCAGCAGTTTCCAGGGTGTGACCGGGGAGCTGTTTTTT	CASSFQGVTGELFF
TRBV4-2	TRBJ2-7	many	.	TGTGCCAGCAGCCAAGATGATCGGACAAGGGAGCAGTACTTC	CASSQDDRTREQYF
TRBV12-3/TRBV12-4	TRBJ2-4	many	TRBD2	TGTGCCAGCAGTTTAGAACTAGCGGGAGCCAAAAACATTCAGTACTTC	CASSLELAGAKNIQYF
TRBV7-2	TRBJ2-6	.	TRBD2	TGTGCCAGCAGCCCGGGACTAGCGGGAACTGGGGCCAACGTCCTGACTTTC	CASSPGLAGTGANVLTF
TRBV5-1	TRBJ2-3	many	TRBD2	TGCGCCAGCAGCGCGGAGGGGCTAGCGGGAGCCATTACGCAGTATTTT	CASSAEGLAGAITQYF
TRBV3-1	TRBJ2-4	.	TRBD1	TGTGCCTGCACCCAGGGGGACGCAGCCTTACTAGCCAAAAACATTCAGTACTTC	CACTQGDAALLAKNIQYF
TRBV6-5	TRBJ1-1	.	.	TGTGCCAGCAGTTACCGGGCGGACAACACTGAAGCTTTCTTT	CASSYRADNTEAFF
TRBV13	TRBJ1-1	.	.	TGTGCCAGCAGCTTAGAAGGGTTGGGTGTAATGAACACTGAAGCTTTCTTT	CASSLEGLGVMNTEAFF
TRBV4-1	TRBJ2-4	many	.	TGCGCCAGCAGCCAAGGGGCTAGCGTTGGGGTAGCCAAAAACATTCAGTACTTC	CASSQGASVGVAKNIQYF
TRBV7-7	TRBJ2-5	.	.	TGTGCCAGCAGCACTCGGGGCAGGCCGTGGGCCCAGTACTTC	CASSTRGRPWAQYF
TRBV15	TRBJ2-1	.	.	TGTGCCACCAGCTCCCCCGGAGGGAATGAGCAGTTCTTC	CATSSPGGNEQFF
TRBV5-4	TRBJ2-7	few	TRBD1	TGTGCCAGCAGTCAGGGACAGGATACATACGAGCAGTACTTC	CASSQGQDTYEQYF
TRBV20-1	TRBJ2-3	many	TRBD2	TGCAGTGCCTCCTGGACTAGCGGCACAGATACGCAGTATTTT	CSASWTSGTDTQYF
TRBV6-1	TRBJ1-1	many	.	TGTGCCAGCAGTACGGGGGTGAACACTGAAGCTTTCTTT	CASSTGVNTEAFF
TRBV2	TRBJ2-7	many	TRBD2	TGTGCCAGCAGTGAACCGGGACTAGCGGTCTACGAGCAGTACTTC	CASSEPGLAVYEQYF
TRBV5-1	TRBJ1-1	many	TRBD1	TGCGCCAGCAGCTTGCGGACAGGGGGTGAAGCTTTCTTT	CASSLRTGGEAFF
TRBV7-9	TRBJ2-1	few	.	TGTGCCAGCAGCATGGGCGGACTGGACAATGAGCAGTTCTTC	CASSMGGLDNEQFF
TRBV30	TRBJ2-2	many	.	TGTGCCTGGAGTCGTGTAGATATTCGGGGGGAGCTGTTTTTT	CAWSRVDIRGELFF
TRBV2	TRBJ2-4	many	TRBD1	TGTGCCAGCAGCCCGGGACAGGGGGCGTTTATTTACATTCAGTACTTC	CASSPGQGAFIYIQYF
TRBV4-2	TRBJ2-7	many	TRBD2	TGTGCCAGCAGCCAACCCCCCAGCGGGGGGCCCTACGAGCAGTACTTC	CASSQPPSGGPYEQYF
TRBV3-1	TRBJ2-1	.	TRBD2	TGTGCCAGCAGCCTCCGGGGGGGAGGTGAGCAGTTCTTC	CASSLRGGGEQFF
TRBV29-1	TRBJ1-1	.	.	TGCAGCGTGGGGAGTACGAACACTGAAGCTTTCTTT	CSVGSTNTEAFF
TRBV5-1	TRBJ2-7	.	.	TGCGCCAGCAGCCCAGGAGGGCCCCCCTACGAGCAGTACTTC	CASSPGGPPYEQYF
TRBV7-9	TRBJ2-7	many	TRBD2	TGTGCCAGCAGCTCACCAATTGGACTAGCGGATACCTACGAGCAGTACTTC	CASSSPIGLADTYEQYF
TRBV20-1	TRBJ2-5	.	TRBD2	TGCAGTGCTAGTCCTAGCGGGGGGGTGGAGACCCAGTACTTC	CSASPSGGVETQYF
TRBV30	TRBJ1-1	many	.	TGTGCCTGGAGTGCCCCGAGAGGGAACGGGAACACTGAAGCTTTCTTT	CAWSAPRGNGNTEAFF